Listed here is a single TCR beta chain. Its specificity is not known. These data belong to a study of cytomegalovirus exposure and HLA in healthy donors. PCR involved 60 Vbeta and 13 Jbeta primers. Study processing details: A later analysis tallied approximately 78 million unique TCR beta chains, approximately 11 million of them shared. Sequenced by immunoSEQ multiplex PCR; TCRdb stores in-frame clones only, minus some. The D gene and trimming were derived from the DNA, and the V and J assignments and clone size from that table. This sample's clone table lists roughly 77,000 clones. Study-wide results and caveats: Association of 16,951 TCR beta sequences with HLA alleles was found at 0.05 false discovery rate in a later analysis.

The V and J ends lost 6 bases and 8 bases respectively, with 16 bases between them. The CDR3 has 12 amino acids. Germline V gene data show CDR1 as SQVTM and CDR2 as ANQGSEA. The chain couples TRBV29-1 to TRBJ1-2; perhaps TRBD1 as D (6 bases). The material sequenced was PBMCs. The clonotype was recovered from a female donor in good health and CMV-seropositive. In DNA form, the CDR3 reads TGCAGCGTCCATGGGACACCAGGCGGCTACACCTTC. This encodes CSVHGTPGGYTF. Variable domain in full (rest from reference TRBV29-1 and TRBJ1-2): SAVISQKPSRDICQRGTSLTIQCQVDSQVTMMFWYRQQPGQSLTLIATANQGSEATYESGFVIDKFPISRPNLTFSTLTVSNMSPEDSSIYLCSVHGTPGGYTFGSGTRLTVV.